This TCR beta chain was observed in a study of shared clonotypes between healthy human individuals. TCRdb keeps only in-frame clones here, not all; method: immunoSEQ multiplex PCR. The table lists under 2.5 million clones, 80% to 95% of them singletons. This CDR3 contains 14 residues. Deletions cut 6 bases from V and 0 bases from J, with 11 bases between. CDR1 is MNHNY, CDR2 SVGAGI, per germline (reference sequence). The sequence came from a man aged 18-30 years in good health. Some clones in this sample may be carry-over from other donors' samples. The chain links TRBV6-6 to TRBJ1-1; TRBD1 might be the D (5 bases). Sequencing was performed on naive CD4+ T cells from PBMCs. Specified subset: CD45RA+ positively selected. The CDR3 sequence: CASSRQLMNTEAFF. CDR3 coding DNA: TGTGCCAGCAGCCGACAGCTCATGAACACTGAAGCTTTCTTT.